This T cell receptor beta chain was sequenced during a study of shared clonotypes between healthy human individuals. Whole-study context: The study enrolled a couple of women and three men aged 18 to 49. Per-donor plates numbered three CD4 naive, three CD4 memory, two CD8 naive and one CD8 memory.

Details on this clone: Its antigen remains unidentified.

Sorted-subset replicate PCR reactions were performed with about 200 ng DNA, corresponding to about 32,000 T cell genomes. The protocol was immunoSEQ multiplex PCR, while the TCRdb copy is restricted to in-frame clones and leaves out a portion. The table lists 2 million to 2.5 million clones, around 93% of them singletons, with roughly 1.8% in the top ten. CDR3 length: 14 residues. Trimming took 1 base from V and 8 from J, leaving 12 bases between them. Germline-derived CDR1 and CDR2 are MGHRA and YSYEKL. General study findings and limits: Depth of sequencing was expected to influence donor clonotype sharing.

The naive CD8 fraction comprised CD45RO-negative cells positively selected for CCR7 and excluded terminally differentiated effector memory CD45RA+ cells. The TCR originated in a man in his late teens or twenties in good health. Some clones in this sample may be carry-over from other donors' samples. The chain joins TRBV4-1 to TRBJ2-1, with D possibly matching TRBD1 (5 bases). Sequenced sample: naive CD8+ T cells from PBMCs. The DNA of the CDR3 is TGCGCCAGCAGCCAAGGGGCGACAGACGATGAGCAGTTCTTC. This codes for CASSQGATDDEQFF.